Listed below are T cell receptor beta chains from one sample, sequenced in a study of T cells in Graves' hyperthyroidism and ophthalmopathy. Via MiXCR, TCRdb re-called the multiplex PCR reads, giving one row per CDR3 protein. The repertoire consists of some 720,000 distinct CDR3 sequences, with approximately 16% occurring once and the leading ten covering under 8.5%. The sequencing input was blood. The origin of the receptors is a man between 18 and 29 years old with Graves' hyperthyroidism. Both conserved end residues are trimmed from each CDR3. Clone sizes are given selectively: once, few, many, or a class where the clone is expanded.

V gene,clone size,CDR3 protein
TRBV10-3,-,AIGRDRGFEETQY
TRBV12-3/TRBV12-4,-,ASSFSAGHTEAF
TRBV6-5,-,ASGYSLTDNTEAF
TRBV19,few,ASRLDRGRRGYT
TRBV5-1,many,ASSLGPRPQH
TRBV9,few,ASSGQGAQETQY
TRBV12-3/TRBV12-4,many,ASSLRGQRPLQETQY
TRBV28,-,ASNPGTNLEAF
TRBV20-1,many,SARESSGIGEQY
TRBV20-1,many,SARDAGTSSYNEQF
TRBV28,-,ASGDQPQH
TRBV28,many,ASSWRDRGNYYEQY
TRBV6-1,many,ASSDGTVLWNSPLH
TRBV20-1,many,SARVWTGHYEQY
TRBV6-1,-,ASSPVQNTGELF
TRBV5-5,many,ASSHSGYEQY
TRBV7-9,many,ASSLVGLETQY
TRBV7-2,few,ASSYRQGANEQY
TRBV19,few,ASTAWATNEKLF
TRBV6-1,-,ASSAWMGGQH